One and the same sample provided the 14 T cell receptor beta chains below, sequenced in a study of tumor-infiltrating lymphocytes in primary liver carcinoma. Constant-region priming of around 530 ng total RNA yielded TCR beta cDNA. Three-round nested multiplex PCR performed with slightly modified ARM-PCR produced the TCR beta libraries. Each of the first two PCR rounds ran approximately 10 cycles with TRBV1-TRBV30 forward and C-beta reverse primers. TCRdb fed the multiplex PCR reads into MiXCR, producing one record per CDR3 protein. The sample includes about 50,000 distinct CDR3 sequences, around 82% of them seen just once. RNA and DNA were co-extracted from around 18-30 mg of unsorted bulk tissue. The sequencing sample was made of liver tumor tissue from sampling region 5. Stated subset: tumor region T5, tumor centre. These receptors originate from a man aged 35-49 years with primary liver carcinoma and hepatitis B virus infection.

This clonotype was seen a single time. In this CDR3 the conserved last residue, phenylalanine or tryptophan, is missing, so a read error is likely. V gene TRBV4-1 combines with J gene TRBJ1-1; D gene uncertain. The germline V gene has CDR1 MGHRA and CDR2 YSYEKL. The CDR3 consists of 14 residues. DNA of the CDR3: TGCGCCAGCAACCAAGATGTACTAAACACTGAAGCTTTCCTT. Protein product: CASNQDVLNTEAFL.

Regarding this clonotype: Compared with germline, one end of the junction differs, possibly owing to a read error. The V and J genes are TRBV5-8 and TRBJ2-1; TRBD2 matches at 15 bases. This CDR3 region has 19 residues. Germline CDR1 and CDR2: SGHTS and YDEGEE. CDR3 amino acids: CANRPLGLAGGLPYIEQFF. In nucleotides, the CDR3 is TGTGCCAACAGGCCCCTGGGACTAGCGGGAGGTTTACCCTACATTGAGCAGTTCTTC.

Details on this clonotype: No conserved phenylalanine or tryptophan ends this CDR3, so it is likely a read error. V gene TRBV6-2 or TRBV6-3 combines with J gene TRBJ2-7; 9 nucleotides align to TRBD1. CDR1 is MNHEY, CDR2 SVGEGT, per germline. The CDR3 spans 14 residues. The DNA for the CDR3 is TGTGCCAGCAGTCTCCGGGACAGGGCCCACGAACAGTACCTC. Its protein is CASSLRDRAHEQYL.

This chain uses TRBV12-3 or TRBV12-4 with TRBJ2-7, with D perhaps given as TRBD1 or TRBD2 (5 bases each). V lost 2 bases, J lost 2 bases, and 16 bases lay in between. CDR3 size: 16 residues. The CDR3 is CASSLMGVLRPYEQYF. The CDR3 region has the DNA TGTGCCAGCAGTTTAATGGGGGTTCTAAGACCCTACGAGCAGTACTTC.

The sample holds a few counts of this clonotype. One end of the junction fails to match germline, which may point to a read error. CDR3 coding DNA: TGTGTCAGCAGCCTCCGGGACAGGAGTATGGGGGAGCTGTTTTTT. Protein product: CVSSLRDRSMGELFF. V and J are TRBV11-2 and TRBJ2-2, with TRBD1 matching over 8 bases. The CDR3 length is 15 residues. Germline V gene data show CDR1 as SGHAT and CDR2 as FQNNGV.

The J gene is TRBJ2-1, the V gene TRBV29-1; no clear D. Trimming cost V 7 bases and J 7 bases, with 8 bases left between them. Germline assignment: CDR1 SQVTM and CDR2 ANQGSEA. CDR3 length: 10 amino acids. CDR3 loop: CSALHNEQFF. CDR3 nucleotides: TGCAGCGCACTACATAATGAGCAGTTCTTC.

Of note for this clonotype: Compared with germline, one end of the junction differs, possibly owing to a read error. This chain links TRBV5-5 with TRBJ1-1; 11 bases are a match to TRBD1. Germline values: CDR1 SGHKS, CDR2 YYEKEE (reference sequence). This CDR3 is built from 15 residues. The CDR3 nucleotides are TGTGCCAGCTGCTTGTTCGGGACAGGGGGTACCGAAGCTTTCTTT. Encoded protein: CASCLFGTGGTEAFF.

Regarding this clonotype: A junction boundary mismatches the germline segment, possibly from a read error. In nucleotides, the CDR3 is TGTGCTAGCAGTTTGGTTATAGGAACGGGAGTATGGGAGCAGTACTTC. Translated: CASSLVIGTGVWEQYF. The gene calls are TRBV5-5 and TRBJ2-7; the D gene is possibly TRBD2 (6 bases). Germline V lookup: CDR1 SGHKS, CDR2 YYEKEE (reference sequence). The CDR3 consists of 16 residues.

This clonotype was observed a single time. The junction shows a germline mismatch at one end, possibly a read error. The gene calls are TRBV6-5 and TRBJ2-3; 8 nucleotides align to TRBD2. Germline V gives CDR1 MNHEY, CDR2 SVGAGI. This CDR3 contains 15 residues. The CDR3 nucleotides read TGTGCCAGCAGTCTTTCGACGGGAGGGTCGGATACGGAGTATTTT. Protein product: CASSLSTGGSDTEYF.

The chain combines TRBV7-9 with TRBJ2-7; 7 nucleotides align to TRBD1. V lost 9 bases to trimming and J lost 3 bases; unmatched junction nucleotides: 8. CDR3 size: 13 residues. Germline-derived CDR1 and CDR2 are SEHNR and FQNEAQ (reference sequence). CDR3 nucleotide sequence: TGTGCCAGAAACCATGACAGGGTCTACGAGCAGTACTTC. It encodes CARNHDRVYEQYF.

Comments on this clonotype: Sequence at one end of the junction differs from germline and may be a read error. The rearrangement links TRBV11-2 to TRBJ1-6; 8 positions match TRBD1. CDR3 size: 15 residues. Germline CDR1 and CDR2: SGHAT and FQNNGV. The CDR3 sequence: CAISREDRAYLPLHF. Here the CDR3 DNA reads TGTGCCATCAGCCGCGAGGACAGGGCCTATTTACCCCTCCACTTT.

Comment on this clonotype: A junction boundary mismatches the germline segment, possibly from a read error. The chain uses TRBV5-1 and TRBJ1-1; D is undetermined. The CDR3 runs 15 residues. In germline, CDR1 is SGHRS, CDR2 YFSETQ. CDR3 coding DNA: TGCGCCAGCACCGGAGGGATATTGATGAACACTGAATCTTTCTTT. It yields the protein CASTGGILMNTESFF.

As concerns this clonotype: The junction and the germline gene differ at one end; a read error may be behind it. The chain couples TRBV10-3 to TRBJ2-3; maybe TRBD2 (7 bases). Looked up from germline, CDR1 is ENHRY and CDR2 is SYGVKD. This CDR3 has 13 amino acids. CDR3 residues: CTIRRGRTDTQYF. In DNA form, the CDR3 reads TGTACCATCAGGCGGGGGCGCACAGATACGCAATATTTT.

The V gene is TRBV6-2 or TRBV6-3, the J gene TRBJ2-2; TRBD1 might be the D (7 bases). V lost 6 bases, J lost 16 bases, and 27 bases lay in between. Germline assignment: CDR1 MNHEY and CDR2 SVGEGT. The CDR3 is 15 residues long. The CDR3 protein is CASRPRGANTGEQFF. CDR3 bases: TGTGCCAGCAGACCCAGGGGGGCGAACACCGGGGAACAGTTTTTT.